A single sample is the source of the 19 T cell receptor beta chains below, sequenced in a study of blood T cells in healthy people across ages. A second PCR of 7 to 11 cycles used a sample-barcoded 5' primer and a J-beta primer mix. TCRdb reprocessed the 5' RACE reads via MiXCR and lists one record per CDR3 protein. The sample gives 780,000 or so distinct CDR3 sequences, about 48% of which show up once; around 41% is in the top ten. The specimen sequenced was blood. Receptors were obtained from a man aged 80 or over in good health.

The chain couples TRBV5-1 to TRBJ2-4; 9 bases fit TRBD1. Trimming took 0 bases from V and 6 from J; bases not matched to a gene: 10. Germline V lookup: CDR1 SGHRS, CDR2 YFSETQ. The CDR3 contains 17 residues. This chain's CDR3 is CASSLALLGTGLNIQYF. For the CDR3, the DNA is TGCGCCAGCAGCTTGGCCCTACTGGGGACAGGGCTAAACATTCAGTACTTC.

The chain combines TRBV12-3 or TRBV12-4 with TRBJ2-3, with D possibly matching TRBD2 (5 bases). The length of the CDR3 is 16 residues. The V and J ends lost 5 bases and 3 bases respectively, with 18 bases between them. The CDR3 sequence is CASSPLARDGTDTQYF. For the CDR3, the DNA is TGTGCCAGCAGTCCCTTAGCGAGAGACGGAACAGATACGCAGTATTTT.

The chain recombines TRBV5-1 with TRBJ2-1, with 10 positions matching TRBD2. Germline values: CDR1 SGHRS, CDR2 YFSETQ. Germline trimming cut 0 bases from V and 3 bases from J; bases unmatched to any gene: 6. The CDR3 spans 17 residues. The CDR3 DNA follows: TGCGCCAGCAGCTTGGAGTTTGGGACTAGCGACTACAATGAGCAGTTCTTC. Its protein product is CASSLEFGTSDYNEQFF.

The chain combines TRBV7-9 with TRBJ1-2; 8 bases agree with TRBD1. This CDR3 spans 15 amino acids. J was trimmed by 6 bases and V by 0 bases; bases with no gene match: 6. The germline V gene encodes CDR1 SEHNR and CDR2 FQNEAQ (reference sequence). CDR3 sequence (DNA): TGTGCCAGCAGCTTAGCCCCGGGACAGGTACATGGCTACACCTTC. Protein: CASSLAPGQVHGYTF.

The genes are TRBV3-1 and TRBJ2-5; TRBD2 is a possible D gene (6 bases). Trimming removed 0 bases at V and 5 bases at J, with 13 bases between. The V gene's germline CDR1 is LGHDT and CDR2 YNNKEL (reference sequence). This CDR3 is built from 15 residues. DNA of the CDR3: TGTGCCAGCAGCCAAGAGCTTGGACGGGAGGAGACCCAGTACTTC. It is translated as CASSQELGREETQYF.

This sequence joins TRBV4-2 and TRBJ2-1; TRBD2 aligns across 9 bases. The CDR3 sequence is 14 residues long. Losses at the gene ends were 5 bases for V and 6 bases for J; bases not matched to a gene: 5. CDR1 and CDR2 from the germline V gene are LGHNA and YNFKEQ. This CDR3 reads CASSGSGSINEQFF. DNA for the CDR3: TGTGCCAGCAGCGGTAGCGGGAGTATCAATGAGCAGTTCTTC.

The rearrangement links TRBV25-1 to TRBJ1-2; 10 positions agree with TRBD1. The germline CDR1 and CDR2 sequences are MGHDK and SYGVNS. The CDR3 has 16 residues. V was clipped by 4 bases and J by 2 bases; unmatched bases: 7. The CDR3 sequence: CASSGFPGQGNYGYTF. The CDR3 DNA is TGTGCCAGCAGTGGCTTCCCGGGACAGGGGAACTATGGCTACACCTTC.

J is TRBJ1-2 and V is TRBV18, with D perhaps TRBD1 (5 bases). This CDR3 region has 13 residues. V gave up 8 bases and J gave up 7 bases, with 17 bases separating them. The germline V gene has CDR1 KGHSH and CDR2 LQKENI. CDR3 loop: CASAPGDQAGYTF. The CDR3 DNA follows: TGTGCCAGCGCTCCGGGGGATCAAGCTGGCTACACCTTC.

V gene TRBV7-2 combines with J gene TRBJ2-7; D perhaps matches TRBD2 (6 bases). V was pared by 3 bases and J by 7 bases, with 19 bases between. CDR3 length equals 15 residues. CDR1 SGHTA and CDR2 FQGNSA come from the germline V gene. CDR3 amino acids: CASSFAGYDSNEQYF. In DNA form, the CDR3 reads TGTGCCAGCAGCTTCGCGGGATATGACTCCAATGAGCAGTACTTC.

The V call is TRBV9, the J call TRBJ1-1; TRBD1 might be the D (5 bases). Germline CDR1 SGDLS, CDR2 YYNGEE. The CDR3 has 15 amino acids. V lost 0 bases to trimming and J lost 6 bases, with 15 bases between them. The CDR3 DNA sequence: TGTGCCAGCAGCGTAGTGGGGGGAACGGAGGCTGAAGCTTTCTTT. It yields the protein CASSVVGGTEAEAFF.

V usage is TRBV7-3 and J usage is TRBJ2-5; 7 bases match TRBD1. The tail of the sequence fits TRBJ2-7 better, so the J call may be wrong. The CDR3 is 12 residues long. Germline CDR1 and CDR2: SGHTA and FQGTGA. This CDR3 reads CATQGVWLEQYF. CDR3 DNA sequence: TGTGCCACCCAGGGGGTATGGCTCGAGCAGTACTTC.

This clonotype appeared a few times. The chain couples TRBV6-6 to TRBJ1-5; no definite D call. V was trimmed by 2 bases and J by 6 bases, leaving 11 bases between them. The CDR3 runs to 14 residues. Germline values: CDR1 MNHNY, CDR2 SVGAGI (reference sequence). The CDR3 DNA follows: TGTGCCAGCAGTTACGATCTGTGGGGTCAGCCCCAGCATTTT. Translation: CASSYDLWGQPQHF.

V and J are TRBV7-2 and TRBJ2-6; the D is unclear. Trimming pared 2 bases from V and 6 bases from J, leaving 2 bases between. The CDR3 sequence is 12 residues long. Germline-derived CDR1 and CDR2 are SGHTA and FQGNSA. The chain's CDR3 is CASSLMANVLTF. CDR3 nucleotides: TGTGCCAGCAGCTTAATGGCCAACGTCCTGACTTTC.

The chain has TRBV29-1 and TRBJ2-7; D could derive from TRBD1 or TRBD2 (5 bases each). The CDR3 is 13 residues long. V lost 2 bases, J lost 2 bases, and 10 bases lay in between. Germline V gene sequence: CDR1 SQVTM, CDR2 ANQGSEA. CDR3 DNA: TGCAGCGTTGAATTGGGGGACCCCTACGAGCAGTACTTC. It specifies CSVELGDPYEQYF.

This chain uses TRBV6-2 or TRBV6-3 with TRBJ2-1, with no clear D. V was shortened by 7 bases and J by 3 bases, with 13 bases between the two germline ends. The CDR3 contains 14 residues. Germline CDR1 MNHEY, CDR2 SVGEGT. The CDR3 region is CASMGAPLYNEQFF. DNA of the CDR3: TGTGCCAGCATGGGCGCCCCCCTCTACAATGAGCAGTTCTTC.

The CDR3 reads CASSAGTGIQPQHF. CDR3 DNA: TGTGCCAGCTCGGCCGGGACAGGGATTCAGCCCCAGCATTTT. V and J are TRBV18 and TRBJ1-5, with TRBD1 matching 9 bases. The V gene's germline CDR1 is KGHSH and CDR2 LQKENI. V trimming: 6 bases; J trimming: 6 bases; junction bases outside the gene matches: 6. The CDR3 sequence is 14 residues long.

This clonotype was detected once. The genes are TRBV25-1 and TRBJ1-2; no clear D. Per germline, CDR1 MGHDK and CDR2 SYGVNS. Trimming stripped 2 bases from V and 10 bases from J, with 11 bases between. The CDR3 is made up of 12 amino acids. CDR3 sequence (DNA): TGTGCCAGCAGTGAACAGGTCTCTGACTACACCTTC. Its translation is CASSEQVSDYTF.

This clonotype came up a few times. V and J are TRBV6-5 and TRBJ2-3, with TRBD2 matching 7 bases. V shed 0 bases and J 6 bases; nucleotides not matched to a gene: 6. The CDR3 is 15 amino acids. The germline CDR1 and CDR2 sequences are MNHEY and SVGAGI. The CDR3 sequence: CASSYSGGSGDTQYF. The CDR3 DNA is TGTGCCAGCAGTTACTCAGGCGGGAGTGGCGATACGCAGTATTTT.

This clonotype showed up just a few times. The rearrangement joins TRBV5-1 to TRBJ2-7; D unclear. CDR1 is SGHRS, CDR2 YFSETQ, per germline. This CDR3 comprises 17 residues. V gave up 0 bases and J gave up 3 bases, with 19 bases separating them. The CDR3 reads CASSLGVSVENRYEQYF. The CDR3 DNA reads as TGCGCCAGCAGCTTGGGGGTGTCTGTCGAAAACCGCTACGAGCAGTACTTC. Filled out from reference TRBV5-1 and TRBJ2-7, the complete variable domain reads KAGVTQTPRYLIKTRGQQVTLSCSPISGHRSVSWYQQTPGQGLQFLFEYFSETQRNKGNFPGRFSGRQFSNSRSEMNVSTLELGDSALYLCASSLGVSVENRYEQYFGPGTRLTVT.